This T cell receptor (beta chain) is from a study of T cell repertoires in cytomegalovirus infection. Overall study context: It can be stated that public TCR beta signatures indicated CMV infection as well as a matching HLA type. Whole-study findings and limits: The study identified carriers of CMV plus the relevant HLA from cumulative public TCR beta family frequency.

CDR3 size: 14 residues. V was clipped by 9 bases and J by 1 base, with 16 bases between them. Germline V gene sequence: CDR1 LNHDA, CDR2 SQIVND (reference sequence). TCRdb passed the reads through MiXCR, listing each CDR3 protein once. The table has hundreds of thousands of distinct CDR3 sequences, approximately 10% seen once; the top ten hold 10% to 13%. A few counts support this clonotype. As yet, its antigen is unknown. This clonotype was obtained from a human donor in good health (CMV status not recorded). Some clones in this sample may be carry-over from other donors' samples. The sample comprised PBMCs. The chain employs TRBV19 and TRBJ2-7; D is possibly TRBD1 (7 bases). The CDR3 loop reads CASHPAGQSYEQYF. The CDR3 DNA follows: TGTGCCAGCCATCCTGCGGGACAGTCCTACGAGCAGTACTTC. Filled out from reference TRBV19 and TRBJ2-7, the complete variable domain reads DGGITQSPKYLFRKEGQNVTLSCEQNLNHDAMYWYRQDPGQGLRLIYYSQIVNDFQKGDIAEGYSVSREKKESFPLTVTSAQKNPTAFYLCASHPAGQSYEQYFGPGTRLTVT.